The 9 T cell receptor beta chains below come from one sample, sequenced in a study of cytomegalovirus exposure and HLA in healthy donors. The PCR was carried out with 60 Vbeta primers and 13 Jbeta primers. Using immunoSEQ multiplex PCR, the repertoire was profiled, and TCRdb retains in-frame clones only, with some absent. The table lists some 120,000 clones, 70% to 75% of them singletons. Sequencing used PBMCs. The receptors derive from a woman between 18 and 29 years old in good health and CMV-seronegative.

The rearrangement joins TRBV2 to TRBJ2-1, with D perhaps matching TRBD2 (6 bases). V was trimmed by 6 bases and J by 4 bases, leaving 19 bases between them. The CDR3 extends over 16 amino acids. Germline loops: CDR1 SNHLY, CDR2 FYNNEI. As DNA, the CDR3 is TGTGCCAGCAGGGATCTAGCGACCGTGCCTTACAATGAGCAGTTCTTC. It specifies CASRDLATVPYNEQFF. Together with reference TRBV2 and TRBJ2-1, the CDR3 gives the full variable domain: EPEVTQTPSHQVTQMGQEVILRCVPISNHLYFYWYRQILGQKVEFLVSFYNNEISEKSEIFDDQFSVERPDGSNFTLKIRSTKLEDSAMYFCASRDLATVPYNEQFFGPGTRLTVL.

The chain couples TRBV5-1 to TRBJ2-2; 8 bases align to TRBD1. The trim removed 4 bases at V and 7 bases at J, leaving 6 bases unmatched. CDR1 and CDR2 (germline): SGHRS, YFSETQ. The CDR3 is 14 residues long. CDR3 nucleotide sequence: TGCGCCAGCAGCACCTCCGACAGGGGCGGGGAGCTGTTTTTT. This translates into CASSTSDRGGELFF.

Concerning this clone itself: The missing conserved phenylalanine or tryptophan at the end of this CDR3 makes a read error likely. The chain combines TRBV5-1 with TRBJ1-1; 11 nucleotides align to TRBD1. This CDR3 has 16 amino acids. In germline, CDR1 is SGHRS, CDR2 YFSETQ. V trimming: 4 bases; J trimming: 0 bases; junction bases outside the gene matches: 5. The CDR3 loop reads CASSAGTGGMNTEAFV. The CDR3, as DNA: TGCGCCAGCAGCGCCGGGACAGGGGGAATGAACACTGAAGCTTTCGTT.

The CDR3 spells CAWSVMGRADTQYF. The CDR3 bases are TGTGCCTGGAGTGTAATGGGGAGGGCAGATACGCAGTATTTT. The chain combines TRBV30 with TRBJ2-3, with 7 bases lining up with TRBD2. The CDR3 consists of 14 residues. V dropped 0 bases and J dropped 4; count of bases not matched to a gene: 4. CDR1 is GTSNPN, CDR2 SVGIG, per germline (reference sequence).

V and J are TRBV7-9 and TRBJ1-5; D remains unclear. Germline loops: CDR1 SEHNR, CDR2 FQNEAQ (reference sequence). V lost 3 bases to trimming and J lost 5 bases, with 11 bases between them. This CDR3 region has 14 residues. The CDR3, as DNA: TGTGCCAGCAGCTTTGGTCCCGGGTATCAGCCCCAGCATTTT. The encoded protein is CASSFGPGYQPQHF.

The chain joins TRBV7-2 to TRBJ2-2; D is possibly TRBD2 (5 bases). The CDR3 spans 15 residues. Germline-derived CDR1 and CDR2 are SGHTA and FQGNSA. V was cut by 1 base and J by 7 bases, with 13 bases left in between. The CDR3 nucleotides are TGTGCCAGCAGCTTAGGGTGGGCTAGCCACGGGGAGCTGTTTTTT. Encoded protein: CASSLGWASHGELFF.

As to this clone: One end of the junction varies from germline; a read error may be responsible. The rearrangement joins TRBV14 to TRBJ1-5; TRBD1 matches at 10 bases. CDR3 length: 19 amino acids. Germline loops: CDR1 SGHDN, CDR2 FVKESK. The CDR3 DNA sequence: TGTGCCGGCAGCCCTTTCGGACAGGGGGATGGCTATAGCAATCAGCCCCAGCATTTT. It encodes CAGSPFGQGDGYSNQPQHF. Looking up the rest from reference TRBV14 and TRBJ1-5 gives the full variable domain: EAGVTQFPSHSVIEKGQTVTLRCDPISGHDNLYWYRRVMGKEIKFLLHFVKESKQDESGMPNNRFLAERTGGTYSTLKVQPAELEDSGVYFCAGSPFGQGDGYSNQPQHFGDGTRLSIL.

The rearrangement uses TRBV15 and TRBJ1-6; TRBD1 aligns across 7 bases. Germline values: CDR1 LNHNV, CDR2 YYDKDF (reference sequence). This CDR3 region has 15 residues. After removal of 1 base from V and 10 bases from J, the junction contained 7 bases not matched to a gene. The CDR3 bases are TGTGCCACCAGCAGAGGTTGGGACAGTGAGTCACCCCTCCACTTT. Translating it yields CATSRGWDSESPLHF.

This clone was detected a few times. V gene TRBV7-9 combines with J gene TRBJ1-1, with TRBD1 identical over 8 bases. Unmatched junction bases numbered 7, after V lost 6 bases and J lost 4 bases. CDR1 and CDR2 (germline): SEHNR, FQNEAQ (reference sequence). This CDR3 is built from 14 residues. The CDR3 sequence: CASSLQGELTEAFF. The CDR3 DNA sequence: TGTGCCAGCAGTCTACAGGGGGAACTCACTGAAGCTTTCTTT.